The 9 T cell receptor beta chains in this list originate from one sample, sequenced in a study of response to subunit inactivated influenza vaccine. One entry per CDR3 protein, called by TCRdb with MiXCR from the RT-PCR reads. Among more than 550,000 distinct CDR3 sequences listed, approximately 11% were seen once. These data were also filed under a second study, of T cells expressing NK-cell markers. Per that paper: Libraries used 5'RACE template switching adding universal primer site and UMIs.

The sample here was PBMCs from blood, taken on the day of vaccination. The receptors shown here come from a man between 45 and 60 years old who received an inactivated influenza vaccine.

V gene TRBV6-2 or TRBV6-3 combines with J gene TRBJ1-1; a weak D match, TRBD1 (5 bases). Trimming left V 5 bases short and J 4 bases short, with 11 bases between. The CDR3 consists of 13 residues. The germline CDR1 and CDR2 sequences are MNHEY and SVGEGT. CDR3 in DNA: TGTGCCAGCAGTGCGTGGGGGACCACTGAAGCTTTCTTT. It codes for CASSAWGTTEAFF.

The chain joins TRBV29-1 to TRBJ2-7, with D tentatively TRBD1 or TRBD2 (5 bases each). CDR1 and CDR2 (germline): SQVTM, ANQGSEA. The CDR3 extends over 13 amino acids. Trimming pared 5 bases from V and 2 bases from J, leaving 13 bases between. The CDR3 coding sequence is TGCAGCGTTAAGGGACCGGGGCCCTACGAGCAGTACTTC. This sequence encodes CSVKGPGPYEQYF.

This clonotype was observed many times. The chain couples TRBV29-1 to TRBJ1-2, with D tentatively TRBD1 (6 bases). The V and J ends lost 3 bases and 5 bases respectively, with 10 bases between them. This CDR3 is 12 amino acids long. In germline, CDR1 is SQVTM, CDR2 ANQGSEA. The CDR3 sequence: CSVEDRGYGYTF. The CDR3 DNA is TGCAGCGTTGAGGACAGAGGGTATGGCTACACCTTC.

This clonotype was seen a few times. The chain employs TRBV11-2 and TRBJ2-1; D perhaps matches TRBD1 (5 bases). Looked up from germline, CDR1 is SGHAT and CDR2 is FQNNGV. Trimming took 4 bases from V and 0 from J, leaving 28 bases between them. The CDR3 spans 21 residues. CDR3 region: CASSWPQGSGHLSGSYNEQFF. Here the CDR3 DNA reads TGTGCCAGCAGCTGGCCGCAGGGCAGTGGGCATTTATCGGGCTCCTACAATGAGCAGTTCTTC.

This clonotype was observed a few times. This rearrangement joins TRBV12-3 or TRBV12-4 to TRBJ1-1; D gene unclear. The CDR3 is 13 amino acids. Trimming cost V 8 bases and J 0 bases, with 10 bases left between them. Here the CDR3 reads CASGVNMNTEAFF. DNA for the CDR3: TGTGCCAGCGGCGTAAACATGAACACTGAAGCTTTCTTT.

This clonotype was counted many times. The chain carries TRBV5-1 and TRBJ1-2; D might be TRBD1 (6 bases). Germline lookup yields CDR1 SGHRS and CDR2 YFSETQ. The CDR3 runs 13 residues. The V and J ends lost 4 bases and 8 bases respectively, with 15 bases between them. CDR3 sequence: CASSLAPTGGYTF. DNA of the CDR3: TGCGCCAGCAGCCTCGCCCCGACAGGAGGCTACACCTTC.

This clonotype was picked up many times. V usage is TRBV29-1 and J usage is TRBJ2-1; 10 bases fit TRBD2. The germline gives CDR1 SQVTM, CDR2 ANQGSEA. The CDR3 totals 14 residues. The V gene end was trimmed by 2 bases and the J gene end by 7 bases; junction bases not matched to a gene: 5. CDR3 in amino acids: CSVERLAGANEQFF. The CDR3 bases are TGCAGCGTTGAAAGGCTAGCGGGAGCAAATGAGCAGTTCTTC.

This clonotype was counted a few times. The V call is TRBV3-1, the J call TRBJ1-6; D possibly corresponds to TRBD1 (5 bases). CDR3 size: 15 residues. Trimming took off 1 base at V and 11 bases at J, with 15 bases between the two ends. The V gene's germline CDR1 is LGHDT and CDR2 YNNKEL (reference sequence). This CDR3 reads CASSQVLARGTPLHF. The DNA of the CDR3 is TGTGCCAGCAGCCAAGTCCTGGCGCGGGGGACACCCCTCCACTTT.

Here the CDR3 reads CSASTFGTSGGTQYF. The DNA of the CDR3 is TGCAGTGCTTCTACCTTTGGGACTAGCGGGGGTACGCAGTATTTT. The genes are TRBV20-1 and TRBJ2-3; 14 bases map to TRBD2. CDR3 length: 15 residues. Germline V CDR1 and CDR2: DFQATT, SNEGSKA (reference sequence). J lost 8 bases, V lost 5 bases, and 9 bases had no gene match.